This record covers a single T cell receptor beta chain. The source of the sample is a study of blood T cell repertoires in COVID-19. Study background: Sites across the United States, Italy and Spain contributed samples from acute and convalescent COVID-19.

The germline CDR1 and CDR2 sequences are SGHTA and FQGNSA. V was cut by 2 bases and J by 2 bases, with 11 bases left in between. This CDR3 region has 15 residues. The protocol was immunoSEQ multiplex PCR, while the TCRdb copy is restricted to in-frame clones and leaves out a portion. The table lists some 200,000 clones, about three quarters of them singletons. Sequencing was carried out using peripheral blood. The sequence was obtained from a woman aged 50 to 60 with active or convalescent COVID-19. The chain couples TRBV7-2 to TRBJ2-3, with D perhaps TRBD1 (7 bases). The CDR3 nucleotides are TGTGCCAGCAGCTTAAGCAGGGGGGCCACAGATACGCAGTATTTT. It specifies CASSLSRGATDTQYF.